The rows below give T cell receptor beta chains drawn from one sample of a study of blood T cell repertoires in COVID-19. Clones were read by immunoSEQ multiplex PCR, and TCRdb kept only the in-frame ones, dropping some. The sample comprises 150,000 or so clones, roughly 88% of which are singletons, and around a tenth rests with the top ten. The specimen sequenced was peripheral blood. The origin of the receptors is a woman in her 50s with acute or convalescent COVID-19. Each CDR3 is given with its conserved first and last residue. Each record gives: clone size, D gene, J gene, V gene, CDR3 DNA, CDR3 protein. D genes are given only for firm matches. The size of a clone is reported for some rows only, either as once, few or many, or as a class for expanded clones.

clone_size: .; d_call: TRBD2; j_call: TRBJ2-3; v_call: TRBV6-2/TRBV6-3; cdr3_nt: TGTGCCAGCAGTTTTACTCGGGAGGGCCACACAGATACGCAGTATTTT; cdr3_aa: CASSFTREGHTDTQYF
clone_size: .; d_call: TRBD1; j_call: TRBJ1-4; v_call: TRBV6-4; cdr3_nt: TGTGCCAGCAGTGACGGGCTTCGAGTATCAAGGGGGACAGTTAATGAAAAACTGTTTTTT; cdr3_aa: CASSDGLRVSRGTVNEKLFF
clone_size: few; d_call: TRBD1; j_call: TRBJ1-6; v_call: TRBV25-1; cdr3_nt: TGTGCCAGCAGTGAGATCGACAGGGATAATTCACCCCTCCACTTT; cdr3_aa: CASSEIDRDNSPLHF
clone_size: .; d_call: .; j_call: TRBJ1-6; v_call: TRBV11-1; cdr3_nt: TGTGCCAGCAGCGGAGGGACGCCAAGGTCCTCACCCCTCCACTTT; cdr3_aa: CASSGGTPRSSPLHF
clone_size: once; d_call: .; j_call: TRBJ2-1; v_call: TRBV24-1; cdr3_nt: TGTGCCACCAGTCCCGACAGTTTCTCCTACAATGAGCAGTTCTTC; cdr3_aa: CATSPDSFSYNEQFF
clone_size: .; d_call: TRBD1; j_call: TRBJ1-2; v_call: TRBV5-1; cdr3_nt: TGCGCCAGCAGCTCAGCAGGGGGCCTCAACTATGGCTACACCTTC; cdr3_aa: CASSSAGGLNYGYTF
clone_size: .; d_call: TRBD2; j_call: TRBJ2-3; v_call: TRBV20-1; cdr3_nt: TGCAGTGTTAGTTTGGGAGGGCCCCTTCGCACAGATACGCAGTATTTT; cdr3_aa: CSVSLGGPLRTDTQYF
clone_size: .; d_call: .; j_call: TRBJ1-4; v_call: TRBV27; cdr3_nt: TGTGCCAGCAGTCCGAATCTTCTGGGGCAGAACACAGCTAATGAAAAACTGTTTTTT; cdr3_aa: CASSPNLLGQNTANEKLFF
clone_size: .; d_call: TRBD1; j_call: TRBJ2-7; v_call: TRBV6-6; cdr3_nt: TGTGCCAGCAGTACCTGGACAGGAACAACCCGCTACGAGCAGTACTTC; cdr3_aa: CASSTWTGTTRYEQYF
clone_size: .; d_call: .; j_call: TRBJ1-6; v_call: TRBV2; cdr3_nt: TGTGCCAGCACCCGCCCGGGTTCACCCCTCCACTTT; cdr3_aa: CASTRPGSPLHF
clone_size: .; d_call: TRBD2; j_call: TRBJ2-1; v_call: TRBV29-1; cdr3_nt: TGCAGCGTTGGGATTCTGACTAGCGGAACGAATGAGCAGTTCTTC; cdr3_aa: CSVGILTSGTNEQFF
clone_size: .; d_call: TRBD1; j_call: TRBJ2-1; v_call: TRBV18; cdr3_nt: TGTGCCAGCTCACCACGGACAGGGGGCGATGAGCAGTTCTTC; cdr3_aa: CASSPRTGGDEQFF
clone_size: .; d_call: .; j_call: TRBJ2-3; v_call: TRBV4-3; cdr3_nt: TGCGCCAGCAGCCAAGTCAGGGGAGCAGATACGCAGTATTTT; cdr3_aa: CASSQVRGADTQYF
clone_size: .; d_call: .; j_call: TRBJ1-5; v_call: TRBV19; cdr3_nt: TGTGCCAGTAGTGGGAGCGGGAACAATCAGCCCCAGCATTTT; cdr3_aa: CASSGSGNNQPQHF
clone_size: .; d_call: TRBD2; j_call: TRBJ2-7; v_call: TRBV18; cdr3_nt: TGTGCCAGCTCACCGGGACTAGCGGGGGGGACCTACGAGCAGTACTTC; cdr3_aa: CASSPGLAGGTYEQYF
clone_size: .; d_call: TRBD2; j_call: TRBJ2-7; v_call: TRBV27; cdr3_nt: TGTGCCAGCAGTCCCCTAAGACTAGCGGCTCCCTACGAGCAGTACTTC; cdr3_aa: CASSPLRLAAPYEQYF
clone_size: .; d_call: TRBD2; j_call: TRBJ2-1; v_call: TRBV4-3; cdr3_nt: TGCGCCAGCAGCCCACTAGCGGGGGTCGCGGATGAGCAGTTCTTC; cdr3_aa: CASSPLAGVADEQFF
clone_size: .; d_call: .; j_call: TRBJ2-3; v_call: TRBV24-1; cdr3_nt: TGTGCCACCAGTGACCCCGGACTCGAGGGCACACGCACAGATACGCAGTATTTT; cdr3_aa: CATSDPGLEGTRTDTQYF
clone_size: .; d_call: TRBD1; j_call: TRBJ1-6; v_call: TRBV5-1; cdr3_nt: TGCGCCAGCAAAGGACAGGGTGAGACTTCACCCCTCCACTTT; cdr3_aa: CASKGQGETSPLHF
clone_size: .; d_call: .; j_call: TRBJ1-2; v_call: TRBV3-1/TRBV3-2; cdr3_nt: TGTGCCAGCAGCCAAGTTATTGGGGCAGGGCCCTCGAGAATCTATGGCTACACCTTC; cdr3_aa: CASSQVIGAGPSRIYGYTF
clone_size: .; d_call: .; j_call: TRBJ2-1; v_call: TRBV7-3; cdr3_nt: TGTGCCAGCAGCTCCCAGGGCCCAGGGAACAATGAGCAGTTCTTC; cdr3_aa: CASSSQGPGNNEQFF
clone_size: .; d_call: .; j_call: TRBJ1-1; v_call: TRBV5-8; cdr3_nt: TGTGCCAGCAGAATTATTAGGACACCCCTATATCCCGCTTTCTTT; cdr3_aa: CASRIIRTPLYPAFF
clone_size: .; d_call: .; j_call: TRBJ2-7; v_call: TRBV11-2; cdr3_nt: TGTGCCAGCAGCCTTCCGGGCAGGGGCTACGAGCAGTACTTC; cdr3_aa: CASSLPGRGYEQYF
clone_size: .; d_call: .; j_call: TRBJ1-6; v_call: TRBV19; cdr3_nt: TGTGCCAGTAGTCCCGAGACAAGCTATAATTCACCCCTCCACTTT; cdr3_aa: CASSPETSYNSPLHF
clone_size: .; d_call: .; j_call: TRBJ1-5; v_call: TRBV27; cdr3_nt: TGTGCCAGCAGTTTACGAGGTAATCAGCCCCAGCATTTT; cdr3_aa: CASSLRGNQPQHF
clone_size: .; d_call: .; j_call: TRBJ2-7; v_call: TRBV27; cdr3_nt: TGTGCCAGCAGTTTTAACGGGAAAAACTACGAGCAGTACTTC; cdr3_aa: CASSFNGKNYEQYF
clone_size: .; d_call: TRBD1; j_call: TRBJ1-5; v_call: TRBV7-2; cdr3_nt: TGTGCCAGCAGCCCACAGGGGGGCAATCAGCCCCAGCATTTT; cdr3_aa: CASSPQGGNQPQHF
clone_size: .; d_call: .; j_call: TRBJ2-5; v_call: TRBV11-3; cdr3_nt: TGTGCCAGCAGCTTAGGAGGGCAAGAGACCCAGTACTTC; cdr3_aa: CASSLGGQETQYF
clone_size: .; d_call: TRBD1; j_call: TRBJ2-1; v_call: TRBV7-3; cdr3_nt: TGTGCCAGCAGCCAGACGACAGGGCGAACTATCAATGAGCAGTTCTTC; cdr3_aa: CASSQTTGRTINEQFF
clone_size: once; d_call: TRBD1; j_call: TRBJ1-1; v_call: TRBV7-8; cdr3_nt: TGTGCCAGCAGCCGGCGGGACAGGGCGAGTTTTAGCACTGAAGCTTTCTTT; cdr3_aa: CASSRRDRASFSTEAFF
clone_size: .; d_call: .; j_call: TRBJ1-2; v_call: TRBV19; cdr3_nt: TGTGCCAGTAAGCTTGGACAGAACTATGGCTACACCTTC; cdr3_aa: CASKLGQNYGYTF
clone_size: .; d_call: .; j_call: TRBJ2-5; v_call: TRBV19; cdr3_nt: TGTGCCAGTAATAAACAGGGTTCCCAAGAGACCCAGTACTTC; cdr3_aa: CASNKQGSQETQYF
clone_size: .; d_call: TRBD1; j_call: TRBJ2-5; v_call: TRBV9; cdr3_nt: TGTGCCAGCAGCGCCGGGAACACGGGACAGGGGGAGACCCAGTACTTC; cdr3_aa: CASSAGNTGQGETQYF
clone_size: .; d_call: .; j_call: TRBJ1-2; v_call: TRBV19; cdr3_nt: TGTGCCAGTAGTATAGGTGGCGGTCGGTTTATCGACTATGGCTACACCTTC; cdr3_aa: CASSIGGGRFIDYGYTF
clone_size: .; d_call: .; j_call: TRBJ2-2; v_call: TRBV9; cdr3_nt: TGTGCCAGCAGCGTAAACACAGCAAACACCGGGGAGCTGTTTTTT; cdr3_aa: CASSVNTANTGELFF
clone_size: few; d_call: TRBD2; j_call: TRBJ2-5; v_call: TRBV24-1; cdr3_nt: TGTGCCACCAGTGGGGGGGGACTAGCCGTCCAGACCCAGTACTTC; cdr3_aa: CATSGGGLAVQTQYF
clone_size: .; d_call: TRBD1; j_call: TRBJ2-7; v_call: TRBV7-9; cdr3_nt: TGTGCCAGCAGCTTAGCTGGACAGGGGGGATACGAGCAGTACTTC; cdr3_aa: CASSLAGQGGYEQYF
clone_size: .; d_call: .; j_call: TRBJ1-1; v_call: TRBV27; cdr3_nt: TGTGCCAGCAGTTATCAGGGCCCCTCCGAAGCTTTCTTT; cdr3_aa: CASSYQGPSEAFF
clone_size: many; d_call: TRBD1; j_call: TRBJ2-1; v_call: TRBV4-2; cdr3_nt: TGTGCCAGCAGCCCTCCCGACAGGGGCAATGAGCAGTTCTTC; cdr3_aa: CASSPPDRGNEQFF
clone_size: .; d_call: .; j_call: TRBJ2-1; v_call: TRBV11-3; cdr3_nt: TGTGCCAGCAGCTTAGTCAGTTACAATGAGCAGTTCTTC; cdr3_aa: CASSLVSYNEQFF
clone_size: .; d_call: TRBD1; j_call: TRBJ2-3; v_call: TRBV7-2; cdr3_nt: TGTGCCAGCAGCTTGTTAACAGGGGGCTTGGGCACAGATACGCAGTATTTT; cdr3_aa: CASSLLTGGLGTDTQYF
clone_size: .; d_call: .; j_call: TRBJ2-2; v_call: TRBV6-2/TRBV6-3; cdr3_nt: TGTGCCAGCAGTCGGAGATTTACCCCCACCGGGGAGCTGTTTTTT; cdr3_aa: CASSRRFTPTGELFF
clone_size: .; d_call: TRBD1; j_call: TRBJ2-5; v_call: TRBV5-4; cdr3_nt: TGTGCCAGCAGCTTGTCAGGGGGCAGTCAGACCCAGTACTTC; cdr3_aa: CASSLSGGSQTQYF
clone_size: few; d_call: .; j_call: TRBJ2-3; v_call: TRBV5-1; cdr3_nt: TGCGCCAGCAGCTCCGGTAGGAGGGATACGCAGTATTTT; cdr3_aa: CASSSGRRDTQYF
clone_size: .; d_call: TRBD2; j_call: TRBJ2-7; v_call: TRBV9; cdr3_nt: TGTGCCAGCAGCGTAGGTGCGGGAGGGCCGAGTGAGCAGTACTTC; cdr3_aa: CASSVGAGGPSEQYF
clone_size: .; d_call: .; j_call: TRBJ1-2; v_call: TRBV5-4; cdr3_nt: TGTGCCAGCAGCTTGGCCGCGAGGGTAGGGAGGGGCTACACCTTC; cdr3_aa: CASSLAARVGRGYTF
clone_size: .; d_call: TRBD1; j_call: TRBJ1-6; v_call: TRBV28; cdr3_nt: TGTGCCAGCACCTTCCGCCGGGACAGGCGAAATTCACCCCTCCACTTT; cdr3_aa: CASTFRRDRRNSPLHF
clone_size: few; d_call: TRBD1; j_call: TRBJ2-1; v_call: TRBV27; cdr3_nt: TGTGCCAGCAGTATCTACAGGGGGCCCTACAATGAGCAGTTCTTC; cdr3_aa: CASSIYRGPYNEQFF
clone_size: .; d_call: .; j_call: TRBJ1-6; v_call: TRBV19; cdr3_nt: TGTGCCAGTAGTATGTTGGGGCTTAGTTCACCCCTCCACTTT; cdr3_aa: CASSMLGLSSPLHF